The rows below give T cell receptor beta chains drawn from one sample of a study of Ad26.COV2.S vaccination and SARS-CoV-2 variants. Measured with immunoSEQ multiplex PCR; TCRdb has only the in-frame clones, and not every one. The table records 200,000 to 300,000 clones, over 75% of them present only once. Sequenced material: peripheral blood, taken in a trial of Ad26.COV2.S vaccine versus placebo. Source of these receptors: a person aged 18 to 65 who received the Ad26.COV2.S COVID-19 vaccine or a placebo. The CDR3 runs from the conserved cysteine through the conserved F or W. Each record gives: D gene, J gene, clone size, V gene, CDR3 protein, CDR3 DNA. The D gene is left open where the match is weak. Size is stated for part of the rows, as once, few or many counts, or as a class when the clone is expanded.

>.|TRBJ2-3|.|TRBV5-6
CASSAAAADTQYF
TGTGCCAGCAGCGCGGCGGCGGCAGATACGCAGTATTTT
>.|TRBJ1-6|.|TRBV5-1
CASRDGWNSPLHF
TGCGCCAGCCGAGACGGATGGAATTCACCCCTCCACTTT
>TRBD2|TRBJ2-1|.|TRBV6-5
CASSIAGANYNEQFF
TGTGCCAGCAGTATAGCGGGGGCTAACTACAATGAGCAGTTCTTC
>.|TRBJ2-2|.|TRBV18
CASSLERVYTGELFF
TGTGCCAGCTCCCTTGAGAGGGTGTACACCGGGGAGCTGTTTTTT
>.|TRBJ2-5|.|TRBV24-1
CATSDKGPPGETQYF
TGTGCCACCAGTGATAAGGGTCCCCCAGGGGAGACCCAGTACTTC
>.|TRBJ1-5|.|TRBV19
CASSIAAGFSNQPQHF
TGTGCCAGTAGTATCGCGGCAGGGTTTAGCAATCAGCCCCAGCATTTT
>TRBD2|TRBJ2-7|.|TRBV30
CAWSVRAGGSIEQYF
TGTGCCTGGAGTGTACGGGCGGGAGGCTCAATAGAGCAGTACTTC
>.|TRBJ1-1|.|TRBV18
CASSPLARQENTEAFF
TGTGCCAGCTCACCACTCGCCCGACAGGAGAACACTGAAGCTTTCTTT
>TRBD2|TRBJ2-5|.|TRBV5-1
CASSLGTSGGAVVGETQYF
TGCGCCAGCAGCTTGGGAACTAGCGGGGGGGCCGTGGTTGGAGAGACCCAGTACTTC
>TRBD1|TRBJ1-2|.|TRBV5-6
CASSFDRGYGYTF
TGTGCCAGCAGCTTCGACAGGGGTTATGGCTACACCTTC
>.|TRBJ1-5|.|TRBV4-1
CASSQDGPGVRTTNQPQHF
TGCGCCAGCAGCCAAGATGGGCCAGGGGTCCGGACTACTAATCAGCCCCAGCATTTT
>.|TRBJ1-5|.|TRBV4-3
CASSPTVGFNQPQHF
TGCGCCAGTAGCCCCACAGTGGGGTTTAATCAGCCCCAGCATTTT
>.|TRBJ1-1|.|TRBV30
CAWSGMRVGAEAFF
TGTGCCTGGAGTGGGATGCGGGTCGGGGCTGAAGCTTTCTTT
>TRBD2|TRBJ2-5|.|TRBV2
CASSEAKGLAGETQYF
TGTGCCAGCAGTGAAGCGAAGGGACTAGCGGGAGAGACCCAGTACTTC
>.|TRBJ2-3|.|TRBV6-5
CASKYKVADTQYF
TGTGCCAGCAAATATAAGGTCGCAGATACGCAGTATTTT
>.|TRBJ2-1|.|TRBV19
CASTPSRGLVHEQFF
TGTGCCAGTACCCCCAGCAGGGGTCTCGTTCATGAGCAGTTCTTC
>.|TRBJ2-3|.|TRBV19
CASSTAHTDTQYF
TGTGCCAGTAGTACCGCCCACACAGATACGCAGTATTTT
>TRBD2|TRBJ2-3|.|TRBV9
CASSLGRYTQYF
TGTGCCAGCAGCCTCGGGAGGTATACGCAGTATTTT
>.|TRBJ1-2|.|TRBV30
CAWSRQNGGYTF
TGTGCCTGGAGTAGACAGAACGGTGGCTACACCTTC
>TRBD1|TRBJ2-5|.|TRBV18
CASSPPNRGRETQYF
TGTGCCAGCTCACCACCCAACAGGGGGCGAGAGACCCAGTACTTC
>.|TRBJ2-5|.|TRBV5-8
CASSLLRETQYF
TGTGCCAGCAGCTTGCTCAGAGAGACCCAGTACTTC
>.|TRBJ2-7|once|TRBV7-8
CASSPGSPDYEQYF
TGTGCCAGCAGCCCAGGCAGTCCGGACTACGAGCAGTACTTC
>.|TRBJ2-2|.|TRBV30
CAWRRVGPGELFF
TGTGCCTGGAGGAGAGTGGGGCCCGGGGAGCTGTTTTTT
>.|TRBJ1-5|.|TRBV4-1
CASSQDGWSNQPQHF
TGCGCCAGCAGCCAAGATGGGTGGAGCAATCAGCCCCAGCATTTT
>TRBD1|TRBJ2-5|.|TRBV6-6
CASSSWDRGLKTQYF
TGTGCCAGCAGTTCATGGGACAGGGGGTTGAAGACCCAGTACTTC
>.|TRBJ2-5|.|TRBV7-9
CASSPPQGIRSETQYF
TGTGCCAGCAGCCCTCCCCAGGGAATCAGGTCGGAGACCCAGTACTTC
>TRBD1|TRBJ2-7|.|TRBV6-5
CASTLGTGAYEQYF
TGTGCCAGCACCCTGGGGACAGGGGCCTACGAGCAGTACTTC
>TRBD1|TRBJ1-5|.|TRBV3-1/TRBV3-2
CASSQGTGYQPQHF
TGTGCCAGCAGCCAAGGGACAGGGTACCAGCCCCAGCATTTT
>.|TRBJ2-1|.|TRBV9
CASSVAQGGNEQFF
TGTGCCAGCAGCGTGGCCCAAGGGGGGAATGAGCAGTTCTTC
>TRBD2|TRBJ2-1|.|TRBV28
CASSLGSSGGRWVNEQFF
TGTGCCAGCAGTTTAGGGTCTAGCGGGGGGCGGTGGGTCAATGAGCAGTTCTTC
>TRBD1|TRBJ2-7|once|TRBV27
CASGQGYEQYF
TGTGCCAGCGGACAGGGCTACGAGCAGTACTTC
>.|TRBJ1-2|.|TRBV11-2
CASSLEVSSYGYTF
TGTGCCAGCAGCTTAGAGGTATCGTCCTATGGCTACACCTTC
>.|TRBJ2-3|.|TRBV6-4
CASRLIALRGTDTQYF
TGTGCCAGCAGGCTCATAGCGCTAAGGGGCACAGATACGCAGTATTTT
>.|TRBJ2-3|.|TRBV5-1
CASSRGDISSTDTQYF
TGCGCCAGCAGCCGGGGGGACATATCTAGCACAGATACGCAGTATTTT
>.|TRBJ2-7|.|TRBV2
CASSEARQYEQYF
TGTGCCAGCAGTGAAGCGCGACAGTACGAGCAGTACTTC
>.|TRBJ2-5|.|TRBV5-6
CASSFPLGRAYQETQYF
TGTGCCAGCAGCTTCCCTCTTGGCAGGGCTTACCAAGAGACCCAGTACTTC
>.|TRBJ2-7|.|TRBV19
CASSPDGATYEQYF
TGTGCCAGTAGTCCGGACGGGGCCACCTACGAGCAGTACTTC
>TRBD1|TRBJ1-2|.|TRBV5-6
CASSLKGASGYTF
TGTGCCAGCAGCTTGAAGGGGGCGTCTGGCTACACCTTC
>TRBD1|TRBJ2-1|.|TRBV9
CASSMGQGSYNEQFF
TGTGCCAGCAGCATGGGACAGGGGTCCTACAATGAGCAGTTCTTC
>.|TRBJ1-5|.|TRBV18
CASSRGVQPQHF
TGTGCCAGCTCCCGAGGGGTTCAGCCCCAGCATTTT
>TRBD2|TRBJ2-1|.|TRBV27
CATQRGGGRDRNEQFF
TGTGCCACACAACGGGGTGGCGGGAGAGACCGGAATGAGCAGTTCTTC
>.|TRBJ2-5|.|TRBV5-4
CASSLEFETQYF
TGTGCCAGCAGCTTGGAGTTTGAGACCCAGTACTTC
>TRBD1|TRBJ1-2|.|TRBV4-1
CASSQPFRDRVGYTF
TGCGCCAGCAGCCAACCCTTCCGGGACAGGGTTGGCTACACCTTC
>TRBD2|TRBJ2-1|.|TRBV13
CASSLGRLAGYNEQFF
TGTGCCAGCAGCTTAGGAAGACTAGCGGGATACAATGAGCAGTTCTTC
>TRBD1|TRBJ2-5|.|TRBV5-1
CASSIVRDRGKTQYF
TGCGCCAGCAGCATTGTCCGGGACAGGGGAAAGACCCAGTACTTC
>TRBD1|TRBJ1-1|.|TRBV4-1
CASSYTGGRDTEAFF
TGCGCCAGCAGCTATACAGGGGGCAGGGACACTGAAGCTTTCTTT
>TRBD1|TRBJ2-7|.|TRBV13
CASSSRQGASSYEQYF
TGTGCCAGCAGCTCGCGACAGGGGGCGAGCTCCTACGAGCAGTACTTC
>TRBD2|TRBJ2-1|.|TRBV11-3
CASSPRAGGPIEQFF
TGTGCCAGCAGCCCTCGAGCGGGGGGGCCAATTGAGCAGTTCTTC
>TRBD1|TRBJ2-2|.|TRBV19
CASSRTGGRTGELFF
TGTGCCAGTAGTCGGACAGGGGGCAGGACCGGGGAGCTGTTTTTT
>.|TRBJ2-1|.|TRBV5-1
CASSGGWGNEQFF
TGCGCCAGCAGCGGGGGTTGGGGCAATGAGCAGTTCTTC
>TRBD2|TRBJ2-5|.|TRBV5-1
CASSQTVASGGKSGETQYF
TGCGCCAGCAGCCAGACGGTTGCTAGCGGGGGCAAATCGGGAGAGACCCAGTACTTC